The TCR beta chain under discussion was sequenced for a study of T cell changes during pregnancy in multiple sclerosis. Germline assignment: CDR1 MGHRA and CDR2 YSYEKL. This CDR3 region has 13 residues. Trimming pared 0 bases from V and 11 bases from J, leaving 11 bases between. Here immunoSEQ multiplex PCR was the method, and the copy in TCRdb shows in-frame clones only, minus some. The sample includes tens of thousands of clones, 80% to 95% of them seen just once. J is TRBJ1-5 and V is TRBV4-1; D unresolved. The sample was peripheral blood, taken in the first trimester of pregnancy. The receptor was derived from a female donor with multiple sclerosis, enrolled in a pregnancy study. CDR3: CASSQDREEAQHF. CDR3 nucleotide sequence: TGCGCCAGCAGCCAAGACCGTGAGGAGGCCCAGCATTTT.